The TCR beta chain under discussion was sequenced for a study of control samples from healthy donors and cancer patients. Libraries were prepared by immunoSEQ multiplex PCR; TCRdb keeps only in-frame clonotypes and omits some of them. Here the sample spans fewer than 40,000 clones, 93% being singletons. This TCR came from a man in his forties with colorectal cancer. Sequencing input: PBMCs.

CDR3 coding DNA: TGTGCCAGCAGCTTCGGGGAGGGGGCCGGCGAGCAGTACTTC. The encoded protein is CASSFGEGAGEQYF. The chain couples TRBV7-9 to TRBJ2-7, with D tentatively TRBD1 or TRBD2 (7 bases each). The CDR3 covers 14 residues. V lost 3 bases and J 6 bases, leaving 15 bases between the germline ends. CDR1 SEHNR and CDR2 FQNEAQ come from the germline V gene (reference sequence).